The sequence of this T cell receptor beta chain was determined in a study of technical replicates of blood from a few donors. Measured with immunoSEQ multiplex PCR; TCRdb has only the in-frame clones, and not every one. The sample records just over 80,000 clones, just over 95% being singletons. Germline CDR1 reads MNHEY; CDR2 reads SMNVEV (reference sequence). There are 16 residues in the CDR3. V lost 6 bases to trimming and J lost 2 bases; unmatched junction nucleotides: 11. The chain uses TRBV27 and TRBJ2-7; the match to TRBD1 covers 9 bases. The specimen was T cells isolated from PBMCs. The sequence came from a human donor in good health. As DNA, the CDR3 is TGTGCCAGCAGCATCGGTTCGGGGACAGGGCCCTACGAGCAGTACTTC. This sequence encodes CASSIGSGTGPYEQYF.